This T cell receptor (beta chain) appears in the sequencing data of a study of blood T cell repertoires in COVID-19. Study as a whole: In each case, the material was cDNA or gDNA derived from T cells, B-cell-depleted T cells, or PBMCs.

In the study's own analysis: Reference gene primer amplification yielded estimated nucleated cell counts. The protocol was immunoSEQ multiplex PCR, while the TCRdb copy is restricted to in-frame clones and leaves out a portion. V, J and clone size reflect that table, while D and trimming were determined from the DNA. The data show 90,000 to 150,000 clones, 80% to 90% seen once. The CDR3 sequence is 14 residues long. V lost 4 bases, J lost 3 bases, and 11 bases lay in between. The germline V gene encodes CDR1 SGHRS and CDR2 YFSETQ. The chain joins TRBV5-1 to TRBJ2-1; perhaps TRBD1 as D (5 bases). This clonotype was obtained from a man aged 65-85 years with active or convalescent COVID-19. Specimen: peripheral blood. This CDR3 is CASSRRDSYNEQFF. DNA for the CDR3: TGCGCCAGCAGCCGCCGAGACAGCTACAATGAGCAGTTCTTC.